A selection of T cell receptor beta chains follows, all from one sample in a study of shared clonotypes between healthy human individuals. Repertoires were generated with immunoSEQ multiplex PCR, while TCRdb's copy carries only in-frame clones and drops some. The data contain roughly 2,000,000 clones, 93% of them singletons. The sample taken for sequencing was naive CD8+ T cells from PBMCs. Source of these receptors: a man between 18 and 29 years old in good health. Some clones in this sample may be carry-over from other donors' samples. Each CDR3 is given with its conserved first and last residue. Each record gives: CDR3 length, V gene, J gene, D gene, clone size, CDR3 protein, CDR3 DNA. The D gene is left open where the match is weak. Only some rows state a clone size, as once, few, many or a class for expanded clones.

15,TRBV7-9,TRBJ2-5,TRBD1,NA,CASSLGTGGGKTQYF,TGTGCCAGCAGCTTAGGGACAGGGGGCGGGAAGACCCAGTACTTC
13,TRBV9,TRBJ1-2,NA,once,CASSVEGDYGYTF,TGTGCCAGCAGCGTAGAAGGGGACTATGGCTACACCTTC
15,TRBV5-5,TRBJ1-1,NA,NA,CASSRVAGKATEAFF,TGTGCCAGCAGCCGTGTGGCAGGGAAAGCCACTGAAGCTTTCTTT
13,TRBV27,TRBJ2-1,NA,NA,CASSLRHYNEQFF,TGTGCCAGCAGTTTAAGGCATTACAATGAGCAGTTCTTC
15,TRBV7-8,TRBJ2-7,TRBD1,NA,CASSLDREHVYEQYF,TGTGCCAGCAGCCTAGACAGGGAGCACGTCTACGAGCAGTACTTC
14,TRBV7-9,TRBJ2-7,NA,NA,CASSPLEWGYEQYF,TGTGCCAGCAGCCCGCTTGAATGGGGCTACGAGCAGTACTTC
19,TRBV27,TRBJ1-2,TRBD1,NA,CASSLSSRQGQATNYGYTF,TGTGCCAGCAGTTTATCGTCCCGACAGGGGCAAGCCACAAACTATGGCTACACCTTC
16,TRBV27,TRBJ2-3,TRBD2,NA,CASRHSGRTGADTQYF,TGTGCCAGCAGACATAGCGGGAGAACCGGGGCAGATACGCAGTATTTT
16,TRBV11-1,TRBJ2-1,TRBD1,NA,CASSFSPGTGVDEQFF,TGTGCCAGCAGCTTCTCGCCCGGGACAGGGGTCGATGAGCAGTTCTTC
14,TRBV15,TRBJ2-7,NA,NA,CATSMTENNFEQYF,TGTGCCACCAGCATGACAGAGAACAATTTCGAGCAGTACTTC
13,TRBV18,TRBJ1-4,NA,few,CASSPRDKPWLFF,TGTGCCAGCTCACCCCGGGACAAACCCTGGCTGTTTTTT
16,TRBV7-9,TRBJ2-1,NA,NA,CASSRARVAVYNEQFF,TGTGCCAGCAGCCGGGCTAGGGTAGCGGTATACAATGAGCAGTTCTTC
16,TRBV28,TRBJ2-1,NA,NA,CASSPGKGVDGDEQFF,TGTGCCAGCAGTCCAGGGAAAGGGGTAGATGGGGATGAGCAGTTCTTC
15,TRBV4-1,TRBJ2-7,TRBD1,NA,CASSPKRDRGYEQYF,TGCGCCAGCAGCCCTAAACGGGACAGGGGGTACGAGCAGTACTTC
14,TRBV5-1,TRBJ2-7,TRBD1,NA,CASSLAGQGFEQYF,TGCGCCAGCAGCTTGGCAGGACAGGGATTCGAGCAGTACTTC
14,TRBV27,TRBJ2-7,TRBD2,NA,CASSLGGVSYEQYF,TGTGCCAGCAGTTTGGGGGGGGTATCCTACGAGCAGTACTTC
13,TRBV6-5,TRBJ1-5,TRBD1,NA,CASSWQGAQPQHF,TGTGCCAGCAGTTGGCAGGGGGCACAGCCCCAGCATTTT
11,TRBV23-1,TRBJ2-7,NA,NA,CASSRIGEQYF,TGCGCCAGCTCCCGGATCGGCGAGCAGTACTTC
13,TRBV6-5,TRBJ2-7,NA,NA,CATADSGALGQYF,TGTGCCACCGCGGATAGCGGAGCTTTAGGGCAGTACTTC
14,TRBV7-7,TRBJ2-2,NA,NA,CASSSGQNTGELFF,TGTGCCAGCAGCTCGGGACAGAACACCGGGGAGCTGTTTTTT
13,TRBV30,TRBJ1-5,NA,NA,CAWSPGGNQPQHF,TGTGCCTGGAGCCCCGGGGGCAATCAGCCCCAGCATTTT
14,TRBV27,TRBJ2-4,NA,NA,CASSLSRDVAIQYF,TGTGCCAGCAGTTTATCGAGGGACGTTGCCATTCAGTACTTC
14,TRBV7-9,TRBJ1-1,NA,few,CASSLGQMNTEAFF,TGTGCCAGCAGCTTAGGGCAGATGAACACTGAAGCTTTCTTT
16,TRBV7-2,TRBJ2-5,NA,NA,CASSFSRGRIGETQYF,TGTGCCAGCAGCTTTAGTCGGGGGCGTATTGGAGAGACCCAGTACTTC
16,TRBV4-2,TRBJ2-7,NA,NA,CASSQETGLAAYEQYF,TGTGCCAGCAGCCAAGAAACGGGCTTGGCAGCCTACGAGCAGTACTTC
14,TRBV19,TRBJ1-1,NA,NA,CASSPYKLNTEAFF,TGTGCCAGTAGTCCCTACAAGTTGAACACTGAAGCTTTCTTT
13,TRBV7-9,TRBJ1-2,NA,NA,CASSLSLSDGYTF,TGTGCCAGCAGCTTATCACTATCCGATGGCTACACCTTC
15,TRBV7-2,TRBJ2-1,TRBD2,NA,CASSLRLAGEDEQFF,TGTGCCAGCAGCTTAAGACTAGCGGGAGAGGATGAGCAGTTCTTC
13,TRBV29-1,TRBJ2-7,TRBD1,once,CSVEGQLSYEQYF,TGCAGCGTTGAGGGACAGCTCTCCTACGAGCAGTACTTC
15,TRBV2,TRBJ2-1,TRBD1,NA,CASTGTGITYNEQFF,TGTGCCAGCACCGGGACAGGGATAACCTACAATGAGCAGTTCTTC
13,TRBV9,TRBJ2-1,NA,once,CASSVGLATEQFF,TGTGCCAGCAGCGTAGGGCTAGCGACTGAGCAGTTCTTC
16,TRBV7-4,TRBJ2-1,NA,NA,CASQTNSKHANNEQFF,TGTGCCAGCCAGACTAATTCGAAGCACGCCAACAATGAGCAGTTCTTC
14,TRBV13,TRBJ2-7,TRBD2,NA,CASSHGTTTYEQYF,TGTGCCAGCAGCCACGGGACTACTACTTACGAGCAGTACTTC
13,TRBV4-3,TRBJ1-5,NA,NA,CASSQARAQPQHF,TGCGCCAGCAGCCAAGCCAGGGCTCAGCCCCAGCATTTT
11,TRBV5-1,TRBJ2-7,TRBD2,once,CASGRAGEQYF,TGCGCCAGCGGACGAGCGGGGGAGCAGTACTTC
17,TRBV7-9,TRBJ2-7,TRBD1,NA,CASSFTGGDHSPYEQYF,TGTGCCAGCAGCTTCACAGGGGGCGATCACTCTCCCTACGAGCAGTACTTC
12,TRBV9,TRBJ1-2,NA,NA,CASSALQGWYTF,TGTGCCAGCAGTGCTCTACAGGGATGGTACACCTTC
14,TRBV11-2,TRBJ2-7,TRBD2,NA,CASSPRTSKGEQYF,TGTGCCAGCAGCCCGAGGACTAGCAAGGGCGAGCAGTACTTC
12,TRBV5-1,TRBJ1-1,NA,NA,CASRQGGAEAFF,TGCGCCAGCAGACAGGGTGGGGCTGAAGCTTTCTTT
16,TRBV27,TRBJ1-2,TRBD1,NA,CASSFSTGERNYGYTF,TGTGCCAGCAGTTTCTCAACAGGGGAGCGGAACTATGGCTACACCTTC
16,TRBV4-1,TRBJ2-7,NA,NA,CASSPIGGTLNDEQYF,TGCGCCAGCAGCCCCATAGGGGGAACACTGAATGACGAGCAGTACTTC
14,TRBV2,TRBJ1-3,NA,NA,CASIGQSSGNTIYF,TGTGCCAGCATTGGACAGAGCTCTGGAAACACCATATATTTT
15,TRBV9,TRBJ1-5,NA,NA,CASSVGGFGNQPQHF,TGTGCCAGCAGCGTAGGAGGATTCGGCAATCAGCCCCAGCATTTT
14,TRBV28,TRBJ2-1,NA,NA,CASSPPPSYNEQFF,TGTGCCAGCAGTCCCCCTCCTTCCTACAATGAGCAGTTCTTC
15,TRBV19,TRBJ1-5,NA,NA,CASRWAAAGWEPQHF,TGTGCCAGTAGATGGGCGGCAGCCGGGTGGGAGCCCCAGCATTTT
14,TRBV7-9,TRBJ2-2,NA,NA,CASRPGVAAGELFF,TGTGCCAGCCGCCCCGGCGTGGCCGCCGGGGAGCTGTTTTTT
14,TRBV7-8,TRBJ2-7,TRBD2,once,CASSPGTSSHEQYF,TGTGCCAGCAGCCCGGGGACTAGCTCCCACGAGCAGTACTTC
14,TRBV5-1,TRBJ1-1,NA,NA,CASSLRWGNTEAFF,TGCGCCAGCAGCCTTCGTTGGGGGAACACTGAAGCTTTCTTT
15,TRBV7-8,TRBJ2-5,TRBD1,NA,CASSLVTGSGETQYF,TGTGCCAGCAGCTTAGTGACAGGGTCTGGAGAGACCCAGTACTTC
12,TRBV27,TRBJ1-2,NA,NA,CASSLAGYGYTF,TGTGCCAGCAGTTTAGCCGGGTATGGCTACACCTTC
15,TRBV7-8,TRBJ2-2,TRBD2,NA,CASSAGLVGTGELFF,TGTGCCAGCAGCGCTGGACTAGTGGGCACCGGGGAGCTGTTTTTT
13,TRBV6-5,TRBJ2-7,TRBD1,NA,CASSDDRANEQYF,TGTGCCAGCAGCGATGACAGGGCCAACGAGCAGTACTTC
13,TRBV28,TRBJ1-1,NA,NA,CASSLWGYTEAFF,TGTGCCAGCAGTTTATGGGGGTACACTGAAGCTTTCTTT
15,TRBV4-1,TRBJ2-1,NA,NA,CASSQVSYSYNEQFF,TGCGCCAGCAGCCAAGTCAGCTACTCCTACAATGAGCAGTTCTTC
13,TRBV27,TRBJ1-1,NA,NA,CASSLSQSTEAFF,TGTGCCAGCAGTTTATCCCAGAGCACTGAAGCTTTCTTT
13,TRBV9,TRBJ2-7,NA,NA,CASSGGRDYEQYF,TGTGCCAGCAGCGGAGGACGGGACTACGAGCAGTACTTC
11,TRBV28,TRBJ2-7,NA,once,CASSSGGEQYF,TGTGCCAGCAGTTCTGGGGGCGAGCAGTACTTC